This TCR beta chain stems from a study of identical twins. The CDR3 is 17 amino acids. In germline, CDR1 is MNHEY, CDR2 SMNVEV (reference sequence). The J segment lost 5 bases and the V segment lost 6 bases, leaving 16 bases of the junction unmatched. Each CDR3 protein is one row after TCRdb ran MiXCR on the 5' RACE reads. The sample has about 220,000 distinct CDR3 sequences; approximately 7.8% are singletons. Overall study findings and caveats: Out-of-frame alpha sequences shared between twins exhibited an excess of low generation probability. Zero-insertion analyses might be partly confounded by invariant T cells like MAIT and iNKT. Cord blood's abundant beta clonotypes had fewer insertions, unlike memory repertoires. Twins shared beta out-of-frame sequences in excess, but this excess was weaker.

In this sample, this clonotype turned up many times. Its target is not known. These same data were also listed under a study on yellow fever vaccine responses in identical twins.

The sequencing input was CD8+ T cells sorted from blood. The chain links TRBV27 to TRBJ2-3; the match to TRBD2 covers 8 bases. This receptor was taken from a woman in her late teens or twenties in good health. DNA of the CDR3: TGTGCCAGCAGCCCAACTTCCGGGACTAGTAGGCGAGATACGCAGTATTTT. Amino acid sequence: CASSPTSGTSRRDTQYF.